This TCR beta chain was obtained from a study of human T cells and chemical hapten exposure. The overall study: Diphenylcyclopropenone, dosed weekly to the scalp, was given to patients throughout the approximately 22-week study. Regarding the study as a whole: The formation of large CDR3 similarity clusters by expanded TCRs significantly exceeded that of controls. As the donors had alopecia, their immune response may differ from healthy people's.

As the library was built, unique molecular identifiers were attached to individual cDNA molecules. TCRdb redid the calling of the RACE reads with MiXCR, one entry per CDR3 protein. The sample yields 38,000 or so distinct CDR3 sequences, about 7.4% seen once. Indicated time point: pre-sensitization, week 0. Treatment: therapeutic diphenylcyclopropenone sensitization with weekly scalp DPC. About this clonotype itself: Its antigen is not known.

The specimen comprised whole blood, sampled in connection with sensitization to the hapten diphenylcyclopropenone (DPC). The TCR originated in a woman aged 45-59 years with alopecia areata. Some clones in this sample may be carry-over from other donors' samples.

CDR3 DNA sequence: TGTGCCAGCACCAGGGAACCGGGACATTGGAATCAGCCCCAGCATTTT. It is translated as CASTREPGHWNQPQHF. The chain joins TRBV5-8 to TRBJ1-5, with D perhaps TRBD1 (6 bases). V lost 6 bases and J lost 4, with 20 bases in between. Per germline, CDR1 SGHTS and CDR2 YDEGEE. The CDR3 runs to 16 residues.